Given below is one T cell receptor (beta chain) in context. Its antigen is unidentified. The data were taken from a study of blood T cells in healthy people across ages. Findings of the study overall: Diversity of TCR beta per million T cells declined in a roughly linear way with age.

Then a second PCR, running roughly 7 to 11 cycles, was carried out with a sample-barcoded 5' primer and a J-beta primer mix. TCRdb reanalysed the 5' RACE reads using MiXCR and keeps one entry per CDR3 protein. The sample has approximately 1,000,000 distinct CDR3 sequences; around 45% are singletons. There were healthy Caucasian individuals from Russia, aged about 6 to 95, serving as donors. No fewer than 5 micrograms of total RNA were isolated from every sample. The V gene end was trimmed by 5 bases and the J gene end by 5 bases; junction bases not matched to a gene: 6. There are 14 residues in the CDR3. Looked up from germline, CDR1 is LNHNV and CDR2 is YYDKDF (reference sequence).

The chain joins TRBV15 to TRBJ2-7; 10 nucleotides align to TRBD1. This receptor was identified in a woman aged 55-70 years in good health. Source material: blood. DNA of the CDR3: TGTGCCACCAGCGATCGGGACAGGGGCCACGAGCAGTACTTC. As protein: CATSDRDRGHEQYF.